This T cell receptor (beta chain) was recorded in a study of T cells in Graves' hyperthyroidism and ophthalmopathy. The study's findings and limits: A model of 13 V-J pairs discriminated ophthalmopathy from stable hyperthyroidism.

Patients having uncontrolled infection, another autoimmune disease, pregnancy or lactation were not included. Clinical symptoms, serum thyroxine, TRAb, thyroid ultrasound and orbital computed tomography informed diagnoses. Each 10 ml fresh peripheral blood draw supplied the PBMCs. Using RNA transcripts as the source, TCR beta CDR3 regions were amplified. HTBI primers were the set used in a first-round RT-PCR of the TCR CDR3. TCRdb re-derived calls from the multiplex PCR reads in MiXCR, one entry per CDR3 protein. The sample shows hundreds of thousands of distinct CDR3 sequences, 20% to 25% of them seen only once. Notes on this clonotype: Its antigen is still unknown.

V was pared by 2 bases and J by 7 bases, with 7 bases of the junction left unmatched. Germline lookup yields CDR1 KGHSH and CDR2 LQKENI. There are 15 residues in the CDR3. This receptor was taken from a young man with Graves' ophthalmopathy. This sequence joins TRBV18 and TRBJ1-5; 8 positions match TRBD1. Sequences were obtained from blood. The CDR3 nucleotides read TGTGCCAGCTCACCAGGTGGGACAGGTGGGCAGCCCCAGCATTTT. This translates into CASSPGGTGGQPQHF.